The 30 T cell receptor beta chains below all came from one sample that was sequenced in a study of cytomegalovirus exposure and HLA in healthy donors. PCR used 60 Vbeta primers and 13 Jbeta primers. The repertoire was sequenced with immunoSEQ multiplex PCR; TCRdb's copy has only in-frame clones and lacks some. The sample shows about 140,000 clones, approximately 71% of them seen only once. The sequenced sample was PBMCs. Receptors were obtained from a man aged 35 to 55 in good health and CMV-seronegative.

The rearrangement joins TRBV5-1 to TRBJ1-1; 11 bases are a match to TRBD1. V shed 7 bases and J 3 bases; nucleotides not matched to a gene: 8. In germline, CDR1 is SGHRS, CDR2 YFSETQ. The CDR3 is 15 amino acids. This chain's CDR3 is CASGMMGQGDTEAFF. For the CDR3, the DNA is TGCGCCAGCGGAATGATGGGACAGGGGGACACTGAAGCTTTCTTT.

This clone was counted a few times. This chain connects TRBV5-1 to TRBJ2-7; 9 bases map to TRBD2. This CDR3 has 16 residues. Per germline, CDR1 SGHRS and CDR2 YFSETQ. With V trimmed by 3 bases and J by 1 base, 8 bases remained unmatched. CDR3 DNA: TGCGCCAGCAGCTGGGGGAGTAGCGGGGGATCCTACGAGCAGTACTTC. Residues: CASSWGSSGGSYEQYF.

The chain employs TRBV5-1 and TRBJ2-5, with TRBD1 identical over 9 bases. Germline trimming cut 4 bases from V and 1 base from J; bases unmatched to any gene: 2. Germline values: CDR1 SGHRS, CDR2 YFSETQ. The CDR3 loop spans 14 amino acids. The CDR3 sequence is CASSRGQGQETQYF. The CDR3 DNA follows: TGCGCCAGCAGCCGGGGACAGGGCCAAGAGACCCAGTACTTC.

The chain employs TRBV18 and TRBJ2-7; possibly TRBD1 for D (6 bases). CDR1 is KGHSH, CDR2 LQKENI, per germline. The CDR3 length is 14 residues. V dropped 3 bases and J dropped 6 bases, with 15 bases sitting between them. The CDR3 sequence: CASSPFTGSGEQYF. In nucleotides, the CDR3 is TGTGCCAGCTCACCCTTTACAGGGTCGGGCGAGCAGTACTTC. Based on the CDR3 plus reference TRBV18 and TRBJ2-7, the full variable domain is NAGVMQNPRHLVRRRGQEARLRCSPMKGHSHVYWYRQLPEEGLKFMVYLQKENIIDESGMPKERFSAEFPKEGPSILRIQQVVRGDSAAYFCASSPFTGSGEQYFGPGTRLTVT.

V is TRBV11-1 and J is TRBJ1-1; the match to TRBD1 covers 9 bases. The CDR3 is 14 amino acids. Germline assignment: CDR1 SGHAT and CDR2 FQDESV (reference sequence). With V trimmed by 5 bases and J by 5 bases, 6 bases remained unmatched. The CDR3 spells CASSLQGASTEAFF. As DNA, the CDR3 is TGTGCCAGCAGCCTACAGGGGGCGTCTACTGAAGCTTTCTTT. Looking up the rest from reference TRBV11-1 and TRBJ1-1 gives the full variable domain: EAEVAQSPRYKITEKSQAVAFWCDPISGHATLYWYRQILGQGPELLVQFQDESVVDDSQLPKDRFSAERLKGVDSTLKIQPAELGDSAMYLCASSLQGASTEAFFGQGTRLTVV.

The CDR3 bases are TGCAGCGCCCGTGAGGGAGTCGACTATGGCTACACCTTC. As protein: CSAREGVDYGYTF. The chain uses TRBV29-1 and TRBJ1-2; no firm D call. The ends were cut back, 7 bases at V and 3 bases at J, with 15 bases in the middle. This CDR3 has 13 residues. Germline CDR1 and CDR2: SQVTM and ANQGSEA.

In its sample, this clone was seen once. The chain is built from TRBV7-8 and TRBJ1-5; D uncertain. Germline-derived CDR1 and CDR2 are SGHVS and FQNEAQ. The germline V and J ends were trimmed by 1 base and 3 bases, with 13 bases remaining between them. This CDR3 region has 16 residues. The DNA of the CDR3 is TGTGCCAGCAGCTTAGGACGATTCACAGCCAATCAGCCCCAGCATTTT. This encodes CASSLGRFTANQPQHF.

The genes are TRBV7-9 and TRBJ1-5; maybe TRBD1 (6 bases). Germline values: CDR1 SEHNR, CDR2 FQNEAQ (reference sequence). Trimming took 0 bases from V and 0 from J, leaving 18 bases between them. CDR3 size: 19 residues. CDR3 loop: CASSLAASGQGYSNQPQHF. CDR3 coding DNA: TGTGCCAGCAGCTTAGCGGCGTCGGGGCAGGGGTATAGCAATCAGCCCCAGCATTTT.

Remarks on this clone: In the same sample, other DNA sequences code for this CDR3. The chain carries TRBV19 and TRBJ1-2, with 7 bases fitting TRBD1. The V gene's germline CDR1 is LNHDA and CDR2 SQIVND (reference sequence). This CDR3 contains 13 residues. With 7 bases clipped from V and 4 bases from J, the junction kept 6 bases outside the gene matches. The CDR3 region has the DNA TGTGCCAGTACCCCGGACAGGATCTATGGCTACACCTTC. Its protein product is CASTPDRIYGYTF.

DNA of the CDR3: TGTGCCAGCAGTGAGCCAGGGGGCAGGGGGGCTTTCTTT. Amino acid sequence: CASSEPGGRGAFF. The gene calls are TRBV6-5 and TRBJ1-1; 8 positions agree with TRBD1. There are 13 residues in the CDR3. Germline V gene data show CDR1 as MNHEY and CDR2 as SVGAGI. Trimming cost V 5 bases and J 11 bases; bases outside gene matches: 10.

Only one count was recorded for this clone. V is TRBV6-6 and J is TRBJ2-3, with 7 bases identical to TRBD1. V shed 2 bases, J shed 3 bases, and the junction held 5 bases outside the gene matches. The CDR3 spans 15 residues. Germline assignment: CDR1 MNHNY and CDR2 SVGAGI (reference sequence). The CDR3, as DNA: TGTGCCAGCAGTTACGGGGGACAGTTGACAGATACGCAGTATTTT. This translates into CASSYGGQLTDTQYF.

This chain uses TRBV9 with TRBJ2-5; TRBD1 matches at 8 bases. The CDR3 consists of 15 residues. Germline V gene lookup returns CDR1 SGDLS and CDR2 YYNGEE. V shed 4 bases and J 3 bases; nucleotides not matched to a gene: 8. The CDR3 reads CASSFPTGEEETQYF. DNA of the CDR3: TGTGCCAGCAGCTTCCCGACAGGGGAGGAAGAGACCCAGTACTTC. Based on the CDR3 plus reference TRBV9 and TRBJ2-5, the full variable domain is DSGVTQTPKHLITATGQRVTLRCSPRSGDLSVYWYQQSLDQGLQFLIQYYNGEERAKGNILERFSAQQFPDLHSELNLSSLELGDSALYFCASSFPTGEEETQYFGPGTRLLVL.

The rearrangement links TRBV6-6 to TRBJ1-1; possible D gene TRBD1, 6 bases. Germline loops: CDR1 MNHNY, CDR2 SVGAGI (reference sequence). V was cut by 7 bases and J by 3 bases, with 12 bases left in between. This CDR3 is built from 13 residues. CDR3 in amino acids: CASTEGVDTEAFF. The DNA for the CDR3 is TGTGCCAGCACTGAGGGGGTAGACACTGAAGCTTTCTTT.

The V call is TRBV28, the J call TRBJ1-3; D unresolved. The CDR3 spans 13 residues. The V gene lost 6 bases and the J gene lost 0 bases, with 6 bases spanning the gap. The V gene's germline CDR1 is MDHEN and CDR2 SYDVKM. CDR3: CASRDSSGNTIYF. The CDR3 DNA sequence: TGTGCCAGCAGGGACTCCTCTGGAAACACCATATATTTT.

The chain has TRBV4-2 and TRBJ2-2; D unclear. The CDR3 length is 13 residues. The V and J ends lost 1 base and 3 bases respectively, with 3 bases between them. CDR1 and CDR2 (germline): LGHNA, YNFKEQ. The CDR3 nucleotides read TGTGCCAGCAGCCAAGCTGACACCGGGGAGCTGTTTTTT. Amino acids: CASSQADTGELFF.

This chain links TRBV19 with TRBJ1-5, with D possibly being TRBD1 (6 bases). The germline gives CDR1 LNHDA, CDR2 SQIVND (reference sequence). This CDR3 comprises 15 residues. Trimming pared 5 bases from V and 0 bases from J, leaving 11 bases between. Here the CDR3 DNA reads TGTGCCAGTAGTTACCGGACAGATAGCAATCAGCCCCAGCATTTT. It translates to CASSYRTDSNQPQHF.

V and J are TRBV9 and TRBJ2-7; 8 positions agree with TRBD2. The J segment lost 0 bases and the V segment lost 4 bases, leaving 9 bases of the junction unmatched. The germline V gene has CDR1 SGDLS and CDR2 YYNGEE. This CDR3 contains 16 residues. This CDR3 is CASSPGGWTTSYEQYF. The DNA for the CDR3 is TGTGCCAGCAGCCCGGGGGGGTGGACTACCTCCTACGAGCAGTACTTC.

Note on this clone: This sample includes further DNA sequences coding for the same CDR3. The V call is TRBV11-3, the J call TRBJ2-7, with 8 bases that match TRBD1. CDR3 size: 15 residues. V trimming: 5 bases; J trimming: 2 bases; junction bases outside the gene matches: 8. Germline loops: CDR1 SGHNT, CDR2 YENEEA. The CDR3: CASSRRTGNPYEQYF. In nucleotides, the CDR3 is TGTGCCAGCAGCCGAAGGACAGGGAACCCCTACGAGCAGTACTTC.

This clone was observed once. The rearrangement joins TRBV27 to TRBJ2-5; 9 nucleotides align to TRBD2. This CDR3 is built from 15 residues. Unmatched junction bases numbered 3, after V lost 2 bases and J lost 2 bases. From germline, CDR1 is MNHEY and CDR2 SMNVEV (reference sequence). The CDR3: CASSLTSGRQETQYF. The CDR3 DNA is TGTGCCAGCAGTTTAACTAGCGGGCGGCAAGAGACCCAGTACTTC.

V is TRBV7-9 and J is TRBJ1-1, with a weak D call TRBD1 (6 bases). The CDR3 totals 16 residues. Germline loops: CDR1 SEHNR, CDR2 FQNEAQ (reference sequence). V lost 3 bases to trimming and J lost 0 bases, with 14 bases between them. In nucleotides, the CDR3 is TGTGCCAGCAGCTTTTGGACAGCGCCCTTGAACACTGAAGCTTTCTTT. Its protein is CASSFWTAPLNTEAFF.

This chain links TRBV5-4 with TRBJ1-5; 8 bases line up with TRBD1. After removal of 1 base from V and 7 bases from J, the junction contained 7 bases not matched to a gene. The CDR3 runs to 15 residues. Germline loops: CDR1 SGHNT, CDR2 YYREEE (reference sequence). CDR3 coding DNA: TGTGCCAGCAGCTTGCAGGGGGCGTTAGGACAGCCCCAGCATTTT. This gives the protein CASSLQGALGQPQHF.

This clone was observed a handful of times. The chain links TRBV4-1 to TRBJ1-4; perhaps TRBD1 as D (5 bases). The V gene's germline CDR1 is MGHRA and CDR2 YSYEKL. This CDR3 has 14 amino acids. Between the trimmed V and J ends, which lost 1 base and 5 bases, there was a span of 8 bases. CDR3 region: CASSQVGGNEKLFF. CDR3 DNA sequence: TGCGCCAGCAGCCAAGTGGGGGGGAATGAAAAACTGTTTTTT.

The chain links TRBV9 to TRBJ2-3; 10 positions agree with TRBD2. Germline values: CDR1 SGDLS, CDR2 YYNGEE. Trimming cost V 0 bases and J 4 bases; bases outside gene matches: 5. There are 16 residues in the CDR3. Here the CDR3 reads CASSVEERGGPDTQYF. CDR3 nucleotides: TGTGCCAGCAGCGTAGAGGAGCGGGGGGGACCAGATACGCAGTATTTT.

V usage is TRBV27 and J usage is TRBJ1-2; D is perhaps TRBD1 (6 bases). Trimming removed 6 bases at V and 4 bases at J, with 12 bases between. CDR1 and CDR2 (germline): MNHEY, SMNVEV (reference sequence). The CDR3 runs to 13 residues. Here the CDR3 reads CASSYTGSYGYTF. CDR3 nucleotide sequence: TGTGCCAGCAGCTACACAGGGAGCTATGGCTACACCTTC.

This clone was detected a few times. The chain carries TRBV12-5 and TRBJ1-3, with a possible D match to TRBD1 (5 bases). This CDR3 comprises 13 residues. V was pared by 5 bases and J by 14 bases, with 19 bases between. Germline V gene sequence: CDR1 LGHNT, CDR2 FRNRAP. CDR3 region: CASGPQAAGTLYF. CDR3 bases: TGTGCTAGTGGTCCCCAGGCGGCGGGGACCCTATATTTT.

The CDR3 reads CASSFYWDRGDEKLFF. The CDR3 region has the DNA TGTGCCAGCTCATTCTATTGGGACAGGGGAGATGAAAAACTGTTTTTT. This chain links TRBV18 with TRBJ1-4; 10 bases align to TRBD1. The V gene end was trimmed by 5 bases and the J gene end by 6 bases; junction bases not matched to a gene: 9. CDR3 length equals 16 residues. In germline, CDR1 is KGHSH, CDR2 LQKENI.

This clone has a single count. The chain uses TRBV7-2 and TRBJ1-5; no clear D. Germline V CDR1 and CDR2: SGHTA, FQGNSA. The CDR3 is 13 amino acids. Trimming removed 5 bases at V and 4 bases at J, with 9 bases between. This chain's CDR3 is CASSPNRNQPQHF. The CDR3, as DNA: TGTGCCAGCAGCCCCAACAGAAATCAGCCCCAGCATTTT.

The rearrangement links TRBV4-2 to TRBJ1-1; no reliable D call. The CDR3 is 17 amino acids. V lost 1 base to trimming and J lost 0 bases, with 15 bases between them. CDR1 and CDR2 from the germline V gene are LGHNA and YNFKEQ. CDR3 in amino acids: CASSQGIQLDLNTEAFF. The CDR3 DNA reads TGTGCCAGCAGCCAAGGGATCCAATTAGACTTGAACACTGAAGCTTTCTTT.

The genes are TRBV4-1 and TRBJ2-1; 9 bases are shared with TRBD2. The germline V gene encodes CDR1 MGHRA and CDR2 YSYEKL. J gave up 2 bases and V 0 bases, and 5 bases lay outside the gene matches. This CDR3 region has 17 residues. CDR3 sequence reads: CASSQDLGGGAYNEQFF. DNA of the CDR3: TGCGCCAGCAGCCAAGATTTGGGCGGGGGGGCCTACAATGAGCAGTTCTTC.

V is TRBV2 and J is TRBJ2-1, with 14 bases identical to TRBD2. Per germline, CDR1 SNHLY and CDR2 FYNNEI. The length of the CDR3 is 16 residues. After removal of 7 bases from V and 9 bases from J, the junction contained 11 bases not matched to a gene. CDR3 DNA: TGTGCCAGCAACCCCTTGACTAGCGGGGGGGCCAGTGAGCAGTTCTTC. Its protein product is CASNPLTSGGASEQFF.